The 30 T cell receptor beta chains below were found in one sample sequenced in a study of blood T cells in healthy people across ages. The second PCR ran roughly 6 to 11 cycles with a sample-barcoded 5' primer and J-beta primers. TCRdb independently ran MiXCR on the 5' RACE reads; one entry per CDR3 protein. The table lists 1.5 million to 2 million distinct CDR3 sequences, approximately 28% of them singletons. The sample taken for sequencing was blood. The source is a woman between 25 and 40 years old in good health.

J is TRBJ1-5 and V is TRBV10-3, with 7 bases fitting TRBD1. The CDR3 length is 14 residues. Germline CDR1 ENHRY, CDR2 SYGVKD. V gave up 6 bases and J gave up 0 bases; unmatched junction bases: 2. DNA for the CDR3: TGTGCCATCAGCCGGGACAGTAGCAATCAGCCCCAGCATTTT. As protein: CAISRDSSNQPQHF.

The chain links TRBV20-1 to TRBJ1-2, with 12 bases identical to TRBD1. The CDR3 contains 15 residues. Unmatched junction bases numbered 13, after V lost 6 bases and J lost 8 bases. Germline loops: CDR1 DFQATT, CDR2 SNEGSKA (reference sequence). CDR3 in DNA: TGCAGTGCACGGGACAGGGGGCTCTCCTCCATCGGCTACACCTTC. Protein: CSARDRGLSSIGYTF.

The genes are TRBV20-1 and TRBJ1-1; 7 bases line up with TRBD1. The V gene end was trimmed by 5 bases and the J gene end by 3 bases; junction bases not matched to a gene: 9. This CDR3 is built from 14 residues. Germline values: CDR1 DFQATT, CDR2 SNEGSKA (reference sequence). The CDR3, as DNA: TGCAGTGCTGACAAAGACGGGACAGACACTGAAGCTTTCTTT. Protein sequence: CSADKDGTDTEAFF.

CDR3 DNA: TGCGCCAGCAGCCAAGATCTGCGCGCCAGAGGTGAAAAACTGTTTTTT. Translated, it gives CASSQDLRARGEKLFF. The genes are TRBV4-3 and TRBJ1-4; D is uncertain. The CDR3 length is 16 residues. The V and J ends lost 0 bases and 7 bases respectively, with 15 bases between them. In germline, CDR1 is LGHNA, CDR2 YSLEER.

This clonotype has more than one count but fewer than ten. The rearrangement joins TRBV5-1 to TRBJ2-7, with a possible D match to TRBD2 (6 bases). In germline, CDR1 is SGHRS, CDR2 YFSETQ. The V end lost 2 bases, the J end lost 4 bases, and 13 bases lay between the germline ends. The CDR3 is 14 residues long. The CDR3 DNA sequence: TGCGCCAGCAGCTTTTCTAGCGAGAATTACGAGCAGTACTTC. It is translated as CASSFSSENYEQYF.

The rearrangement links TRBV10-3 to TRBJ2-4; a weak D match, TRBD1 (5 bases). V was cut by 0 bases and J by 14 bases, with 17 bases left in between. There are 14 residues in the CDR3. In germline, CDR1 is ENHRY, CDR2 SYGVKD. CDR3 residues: CAISESGADQKEYF. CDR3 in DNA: TGTGCCATCAGTGAGTCTGGGGCAGACCAAAAGGAGTACTTC.

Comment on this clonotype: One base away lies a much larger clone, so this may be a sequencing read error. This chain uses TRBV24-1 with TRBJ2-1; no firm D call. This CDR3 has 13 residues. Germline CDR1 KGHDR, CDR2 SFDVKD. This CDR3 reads CTTSDLSSNEQFF. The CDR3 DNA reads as TGTACCACCAGTGATTTGTCCAGCAATGAGCAGTTCTTC.

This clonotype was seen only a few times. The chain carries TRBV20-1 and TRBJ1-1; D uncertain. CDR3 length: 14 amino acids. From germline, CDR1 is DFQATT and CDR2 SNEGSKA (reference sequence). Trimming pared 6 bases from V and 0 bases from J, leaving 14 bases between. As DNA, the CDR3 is TGCAGTGCCTATCATGGGGAAATGAACACTGAAGCTTTCTTT. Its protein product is CSAYHGEMNTEAFF.

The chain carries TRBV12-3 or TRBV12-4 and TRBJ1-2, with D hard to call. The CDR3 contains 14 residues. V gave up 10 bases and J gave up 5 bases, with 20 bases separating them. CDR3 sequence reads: CAIIGGRAFYGYTF. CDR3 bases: TGTGCCATTATAGGCGGGCGGGCTTTTTATGGCTACACCTTC.

The CDR3 sequence is CASRQQGYQPQHF. As DNA, the CDR3 is TGTGCCAGCAGGCAACAGGGTTATCAGCCCCAGCATTTT. V usage is TRBV12-3 or TRBV12-4 and J usage is TRBJ1-5; D may be TRBD1 (6 bases). Trimming stripped 6 bases from V and 5 bases from J, with 11 bases between. This CDR3 comprises 13 residues.

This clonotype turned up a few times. CDR3 DNA sequence: TGCGCCAGCAGCCAAGGGAACAGAGGTGAAGCTTTCTTT. It encodes CASSQGNRGEAFF. The chain joins TRBV4-3 to TRBJ1-1; D is undetermined. Trimming cost V 1 base and J 7 bases, with 10 bases left between them. The CDR3 loop spans 13 amino acids. CDR1 is LGHNA, CDR2 YSLEER, per germline.

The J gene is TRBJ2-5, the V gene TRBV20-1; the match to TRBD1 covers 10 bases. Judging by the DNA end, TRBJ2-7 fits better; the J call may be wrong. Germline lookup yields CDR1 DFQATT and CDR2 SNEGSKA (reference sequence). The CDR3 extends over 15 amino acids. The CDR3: CSAQRAGTGVSEQYF. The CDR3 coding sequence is TGCAGTGCTCAACGCGCCGGGACAGGGGTTAGCGAGCAGTACTTC.

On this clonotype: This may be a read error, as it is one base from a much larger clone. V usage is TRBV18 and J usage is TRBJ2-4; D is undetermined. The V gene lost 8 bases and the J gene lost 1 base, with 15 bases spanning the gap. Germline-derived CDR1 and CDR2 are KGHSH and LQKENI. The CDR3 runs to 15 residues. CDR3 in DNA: TGTGCCAGCCCTCCCCCTGACCTGGCCAAAAACATTCAGTACTTC. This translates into CASPPPDLAKNIQYF.

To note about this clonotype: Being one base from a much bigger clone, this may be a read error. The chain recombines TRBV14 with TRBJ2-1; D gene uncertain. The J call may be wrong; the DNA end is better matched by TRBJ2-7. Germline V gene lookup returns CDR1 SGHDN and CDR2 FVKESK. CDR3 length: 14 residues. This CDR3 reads CASSPRASYNEQYF. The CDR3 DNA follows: TGTGCCAGCAGCCCCCGAGCCTCCTACAATGAGCAGTACTTC.

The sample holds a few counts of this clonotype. CDR3 region: CASIMTGSSYNEQFF. CDR3 nucleotides: TGTGCCAGCATTATGACAGGGAGCTCCTACAATGAGCAGTTCTTC. The chain employs TRBV12-3 or TRBV12-4 and TRBJ2-1, with TRBD1 identical over 7 bases. J lost 0 bases, V lost 7 bases, and 6 bases had no gene match. This CDR3 has 15 amino acids.

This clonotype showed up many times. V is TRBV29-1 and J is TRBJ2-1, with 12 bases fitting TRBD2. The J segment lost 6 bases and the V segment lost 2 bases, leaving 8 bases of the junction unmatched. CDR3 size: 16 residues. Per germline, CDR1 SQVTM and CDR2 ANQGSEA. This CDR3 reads CSVEPSSGRARNEQFF. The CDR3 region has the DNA TGCAGCGTTGAACCCTCTAGCGGGAGGGCCCGCAATGAGCAGTTCTTC.

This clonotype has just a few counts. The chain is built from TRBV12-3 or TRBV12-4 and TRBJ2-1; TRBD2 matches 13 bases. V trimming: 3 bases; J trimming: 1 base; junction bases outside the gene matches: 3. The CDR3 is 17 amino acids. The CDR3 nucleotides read TGTGCCAGCAGTTTCGAGACTAGCGGGAGGTCCTACAATGAGCAGTTCTTC. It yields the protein CASSFETSGRSYNEQFF.

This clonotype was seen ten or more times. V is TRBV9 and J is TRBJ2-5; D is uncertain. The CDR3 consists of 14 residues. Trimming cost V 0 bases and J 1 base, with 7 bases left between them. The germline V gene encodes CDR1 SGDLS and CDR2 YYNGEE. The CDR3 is CASSVDGSQETQYF. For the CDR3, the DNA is TGTGCCAGCAGCGTAGACGGTAGCCAAGAGACCCAGTACTTC.

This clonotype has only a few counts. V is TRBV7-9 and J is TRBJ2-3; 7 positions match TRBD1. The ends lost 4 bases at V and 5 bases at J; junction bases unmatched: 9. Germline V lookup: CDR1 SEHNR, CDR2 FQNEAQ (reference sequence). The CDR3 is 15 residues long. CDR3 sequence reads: CASSSSQGKRDTQYF. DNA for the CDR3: TGTGCCAGCAGCTCCTCACAGGGGAAAAGAGATACGCAGTATTTT.

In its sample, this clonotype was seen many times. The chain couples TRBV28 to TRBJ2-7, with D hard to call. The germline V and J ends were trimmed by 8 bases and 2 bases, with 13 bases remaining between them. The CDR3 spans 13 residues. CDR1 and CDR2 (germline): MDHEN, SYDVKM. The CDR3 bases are TGTGCCAGCGGGCTAGTGGATCCCTACGAGCAGTACTTC. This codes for CASGLVDPYEQYF.

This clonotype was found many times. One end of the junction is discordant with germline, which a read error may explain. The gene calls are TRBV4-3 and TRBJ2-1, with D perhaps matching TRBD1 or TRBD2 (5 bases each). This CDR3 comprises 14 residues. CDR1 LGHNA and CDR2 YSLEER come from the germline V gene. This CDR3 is CASSLGRGAYEQFF. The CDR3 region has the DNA TGTGCCAGCAGTTTGGGACGGGGTGCGTATGAGCAGTTCTTC.

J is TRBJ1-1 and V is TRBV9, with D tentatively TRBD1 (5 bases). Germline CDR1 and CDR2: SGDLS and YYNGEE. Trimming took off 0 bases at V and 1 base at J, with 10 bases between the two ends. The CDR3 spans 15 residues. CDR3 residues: CASSVVGGKNTEAFF. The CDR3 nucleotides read TGTGCCAGCAGCGTAGTTGGGGGTAAGAACACTGAAGCTTTCTTT. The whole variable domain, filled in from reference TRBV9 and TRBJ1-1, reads DSGVTQTPKHLITATGQRVTLRCSPRSGDLSVYWYQQSLDQGLQFLIQYYNGEERAKGNILERFSAQQFPDLHSELNLSSLELGDSALYFCASSVVGGKNTEAFFGQGTRLTVV.

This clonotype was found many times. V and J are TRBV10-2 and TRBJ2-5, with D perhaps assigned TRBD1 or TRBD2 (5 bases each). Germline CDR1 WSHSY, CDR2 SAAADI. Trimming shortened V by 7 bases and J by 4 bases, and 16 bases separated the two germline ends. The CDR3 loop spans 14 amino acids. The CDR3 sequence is CASTGTSRRETQYF. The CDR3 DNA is TGCGCCAGCACTGGGACCTCCCGCCGAGAGACCCAGTACTTC.

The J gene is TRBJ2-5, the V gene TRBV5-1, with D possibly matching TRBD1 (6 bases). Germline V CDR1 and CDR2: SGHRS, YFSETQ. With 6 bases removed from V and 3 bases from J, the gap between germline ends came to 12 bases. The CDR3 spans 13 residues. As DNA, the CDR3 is TGCGCCAGCACAGGTGGACAGAAAGAGACCCAGTACTTC. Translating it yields CASTGGQKETQYF.

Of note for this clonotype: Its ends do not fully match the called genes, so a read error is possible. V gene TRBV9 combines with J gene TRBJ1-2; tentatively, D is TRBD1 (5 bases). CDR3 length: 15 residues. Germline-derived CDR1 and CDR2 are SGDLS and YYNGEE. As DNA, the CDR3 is TGTGCCAGCAGTCCTGGGGGTATAGCGGGCTATGGCTGCACCTTC. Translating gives CASSPGGIAGYGCTF.

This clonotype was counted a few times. CDR3 sequence reads: CASSPSRGASGRTDTQYF. CDR3 DNA sequence: TGTGCCAGCAGCCCGAGTAGGGGGGCTAGCGGCCGCACAGATACGCAGTATTTT. The chain links TRBV11-2 to TRBJ2-3, with D maybe TRBD2 (7 bases). Trimming pared 5 bases from V and 1 base from J, leaving 22 bases between. Germline assignment: CDR1 SGHAT and CDR2 FQNNGV. This CDR3 comprises 18 residues. The whole variable domain, filled in from reference TRBV11-2 and TRBJ2-3, reads EAGVAQSPRYKIIEKRQSVAFWCNPISGHATLYWYQQILGQGPKLLIQFQNNGVVDDSQLPKDRFSAERLKGVDSTLKIQPAKLEDSAVYLCASSPSRGASGRTDTQYFGPGTRLTVL.

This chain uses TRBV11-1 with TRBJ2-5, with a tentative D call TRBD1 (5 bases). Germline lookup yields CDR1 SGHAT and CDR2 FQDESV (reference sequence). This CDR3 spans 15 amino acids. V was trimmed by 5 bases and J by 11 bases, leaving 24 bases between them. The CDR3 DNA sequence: TGTGCCAGCAGCCTAACTGGACAAGGTAACAATGAGCAGTACTTC. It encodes CASSLTGQGNNEQYF.

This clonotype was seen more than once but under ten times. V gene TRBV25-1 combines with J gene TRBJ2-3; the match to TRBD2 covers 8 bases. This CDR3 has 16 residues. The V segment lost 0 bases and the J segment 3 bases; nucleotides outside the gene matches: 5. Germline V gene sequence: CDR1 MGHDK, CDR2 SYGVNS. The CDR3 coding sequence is TGTGCCAGCAGTGAATATAACGGGAGGGCGACAGATACGCAGTATTTT. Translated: CASSEYNGRATDTQYF.

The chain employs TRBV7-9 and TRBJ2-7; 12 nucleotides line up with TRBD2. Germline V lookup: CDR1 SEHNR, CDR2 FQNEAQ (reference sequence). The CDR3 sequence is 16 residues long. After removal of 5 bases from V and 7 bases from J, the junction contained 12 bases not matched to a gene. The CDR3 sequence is CASSQPGLAGRREQYF. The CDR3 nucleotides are TGTGCCAGCAGCCAACCGGGACTAGCGGGCCGCCGGGAGCAGTACTTC. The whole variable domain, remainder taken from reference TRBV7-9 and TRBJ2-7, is DTGVSQNPRHKITKRGQNVTFRCDPISEHNRLYWYRQTLGQGPEFLTYFQNEAQLEKSRLLSDRFSAERPKGSFSTLEIQRTEQGDSAMYLCASSQPGLAGRREQYFGPGTRLTVT.

The DNA of the CDR3 is TGCAGTGCTATAGAGGGGGGCACCTCCTACGAGCAGTACTTC. Its translation: CSAIEGGTSYEQYF. V and J are TRBV20-1 and TRBJ2-7; either TRBD1 or TRBD2 may fit D (6 bases each). V lost 4 bases, J lost 0 bases, and 13 bases lay in between. Germline V gene lookup returns CDR1 DFQATT and CDR2 SNEGSKA (reference sequence). This CDR3 has 14 amino acids.